These 11 T cell receptor beta chains share one sample of origin, sequenced in a study of cytomegalovirus exposure and HLA in healthy donors. PCR employed 60 Vbeta and 13 Jbeta primers. Assay: immunoSEQ multiplex PCR; the TCRdb copy retains only in-frame clones and omits some. The data hold tens of thousands of clones, with around 77% observed a single time. The sequencing input was PBMCs. The receptor set was obtained from a woman aged 40 to 50 in good health and CMV-seropositive.

The rearrangement joins TRBV6-1 to TRBJ2-7; 9 nucleotides match TRBD2. Trimming removed 7 bases from V and 6 bases from J; junction bases left unmatched: 13. Germline V gene lookup returns CDR1 MNHNS and CDR2 SASEGT. The CDR3 covers 15 residues. The CDR3 loop reads CASTPMTSGVSEQYF. CDR3 in DNA: TGTGCCAGCACGCCTATGACTAGCGGAGTTAGCGAGCAGTACTTC.

This chain uses TRBV30 with TRBJ1-1; D is undetermined. Germline V gene lookup returns CDR1 GTSNPN and CDR2 SVGIG (reference sequence). Trimming cost V 0 bases and J 6 bases, with 8 bases left between them. The CDR3 contains 12 residues. The CDR3 DNA follows: TGTGCCTGGAGTGTTAGGAGTGCTGAAGCTTTCTTT. Its translation: CAWSVRSAEAFF.

V is TRBV29-1 and J is TRBJ2-1, with a weak D call TRBD2 (6 bases). This CDR3 region has 11 residues. The V end lost 8 bases, the J end lost 8 bases, and 13 bases lay between the germline ends. Germline V gene data show CDR1 as SQVTM and CDR2 as ANQGSEA. CDR3 DNA sequence: TGCAGCTCAACAAAGCGGGATGAGCAGTTCTTC. Encoded protein: CSSTKRDEQFF.

J is TRBJ1-1 and V is TRBV6-5; 8 nucleotides match TRBD1. This CDR3 region has 14 residues. Germline values: CDR1 MNHEY, CDR2 SVGAGI. V trimming: 7 bases; J trimming: 4 bases; junction bases outside the gene matches: 8. CDR3 in amino acids: CASTEDRVSTEAFF. The CDR3 nucleotides are TGTGCCAGCACCGAGGACAGGGTGAGCACTGAAGCTTTCTTT.

The chain couples TRBV30 to TRBJ1-2, with D tentatively TRBD1 (5 bases). V shed 2 bases and J shed 8 bases, with 12 bases lying between them. The germline gives CDR1 GTSNPN, CDR2 SVGIG (reference sequence). The CDR3 has 12 residues. The CDR3, as DNA: TGTGCCTGGAGTCCAGGGTCGCGGGGCTACACCTTC. Its protein is CAWSPGSRGYTF. Using reference TRBV30 and TRBJ1-2 for the parts outside the CDR3, the full variable domain is SQTIHQWPATLVQPVGSPLSLECTVEGTSNPNLYWYRQAAGRGLQLLFYSVGIGQISSEVPQNLSASRPQDRQFILSSKKLLLSDSGFYLCAWSPGSRGYTFGSGTRLTVV.

The rearrangement links TRBV18 to TRBJ2-2; tentative D call: TRBD1 (6 bases). Germline CDR1 is KGHSH and CDR2 is LQKENI. Between the trimmed V and J ends, which lost 4 bases and 0 bases, there was a span of 9 bases. CDR3 length equals 15 residues. This CDR3 reads CASSLDRTNTGELFF. CDR3 DNA: TGTGCCAGCTCACTAGACAGGACGAACACCGGGGAGCTGTTTTTT.

This clone was found a few times. The V gene is TRBV5-4, the J gene TRBJ2-3; TRBD1 is a possible D gene (5 bases). The germline V gene encodes CDR1 SGHNT and CDR2 YYREEE (reference sequence). The CDR3 consists of 15 residues. V was clipped by 4 bases and J by 3 bases, with 15 bases between them. CDR3 region: CASSPGFIGTDTQYF. CDR3 nucleotides: TGTGCCAGCAGCCCAGGGTTCATAGGGACAGATACGCAGTATTTT.

The chain carries TRBV6-1 and TRBJ2-1; 9 bases align to TRBD2. This CDR3 contains 17 residues. V gave up 3 bases and J gave up 5 bases; unmatched junction bases: 11. The germline CDR1 and CDR2 sequences are MNHNS and SASEGT. DNA for the CDR3: TGTGCCAGCAGTGAGGGGAAGAGTAGCGGGAGAGACAATGAGCAGTTCTTC. This gives the protein CASSEGKSSGRDNEQFF.

The V gene is TRBV5-1, the J gene TRBJ1-1, with a weak D call TRBD1 (5 bases). Germline assignment: CDR1 SGHRS and CDR2 YFSETQ. V shed 0 bases and J shed 7 bases, with 13 bases lying between them. The CDR3 spans 14 residues. The CDR3 spells CASSLAPPDSEAFF. CDR3 nucleotide sequence: TGCGCCAGCAGCTTGGCCCCTCCTGACAGTGAAGCTTTCTTT.

The chain recombines TRBV13 with TRBJ1-2; TRBD1 matches 9 bases. The CDR3 runs 15 residues. The ends lost 3 bases at V and 3 bases at J; junction bases unmatched: 5. Germline lookup yields CDR1 PRHDT and CDR2 FYEKMQ (reference sequence). The CDR3 DNA is TGTGCCAGCAGCTTGGCGGGACAGGGTGACTATGGCTACACCTTC. This translates into CASSLAGQGDYGYTF.

The chain links TRBV9 to TRBJ2-7; the match to TRBD1 covers 9 bases. CDR1 is SGDLS, CDR2 YYNGEE, per germline. V lost 3 bases and J lost 0; bases outside the gene matches: 4. CDR3 length: 15 residues. Here the CDR3 DNA reads TGTGCCAGCAGCGAAAGGGACAGGGCCTCCTACGAGCAGTACTTC. Its translation is CASSERDRASYEQYF.